This TCR beta chain was sequenced for a study of beta chain features in type 1 diabetes. In germline, CDR1 is MGHRA, CDR2 YSYEKL. The CDR3 has 15 amino acids. J lost 3 bases, V lost 1 base, and 6 bases had no gene match. The authors reverse transcribed all of the isolated RNA, so sequencing captured expressed TCRB transcripts. Profiling relied on immunoSEQ multiplex PCR, and the TCRdb table lists in-frame clones only, not all of them. The sample includes around 170,000 clones, approximately 9.1% of them seen just once. The rearrangement joins TRBV4-1 to TRBJ2-7; 7 bases map to TRBD2. The receptor was derived from a woman between 18 and 29 years old in good health. The sample consisted of central memory CD4+ T cells from blood. The CDR3 bases are TGCGCCAGCAGCCAAGGGGGCGGGAGCCTCTACGAGCAGTACTTC. This sequence encodes CASSQGGGSLYEQYF.